Sequencing of this T cell receptor (beta chain) was carried out in a study of T cell responses to AZD1222 COVID-19 vaccine. General study points: Reportedly, close to half of spike-specific TCRs are directed against unmutated variant regions. White British ancestry dominated among donors, who included more females, and clonal diversity was possibly underestimated. After two AZD1222 doses, spike-specific TCR breadth and depth rose versus day 0.

Comments on this clone: Its cognate antigen is unknown.

Data came from immunoSEQ multiplex PCR; TCRdb stores just in-frame clones and leaves some out. The repertoire holds under 200,000 clones, around 90% seen once, with around 1.7% in the top ten. The CDR3 extends over 13 amino acids. Germline CDR1 is MNHEY and CDR2 is SVGAGI. V lost 7 bases to trimming and J lost 6 bases; unmatched junction nucleotides: 8. The chain recombines TRBV6-5 with TRBJ1-1, with 7 positions matching TRBD1. The specimen was peripheral blood, collected on day 0 of AZD1222 vaccination. The clonotype originates from an adult in good health. CDR3 nucleotides: TGTGCCAGCAACCGACAGGGAAGCCCTGAAGCTTTCTTT. Translation: CASNRQGSPEAFF.